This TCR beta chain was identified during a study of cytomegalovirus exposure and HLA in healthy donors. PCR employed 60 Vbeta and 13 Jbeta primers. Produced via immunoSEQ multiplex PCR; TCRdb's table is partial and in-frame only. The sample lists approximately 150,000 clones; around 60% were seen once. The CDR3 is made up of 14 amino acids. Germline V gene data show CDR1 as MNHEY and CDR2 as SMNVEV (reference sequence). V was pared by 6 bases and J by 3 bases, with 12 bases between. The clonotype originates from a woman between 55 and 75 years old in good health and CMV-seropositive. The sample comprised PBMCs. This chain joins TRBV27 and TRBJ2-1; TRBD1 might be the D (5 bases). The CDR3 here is CASRGDPGYNEQFF. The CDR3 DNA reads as TGTGCCAGCAGAGGGGATCCGGGCTACAATGAGCAGTTCTTC.